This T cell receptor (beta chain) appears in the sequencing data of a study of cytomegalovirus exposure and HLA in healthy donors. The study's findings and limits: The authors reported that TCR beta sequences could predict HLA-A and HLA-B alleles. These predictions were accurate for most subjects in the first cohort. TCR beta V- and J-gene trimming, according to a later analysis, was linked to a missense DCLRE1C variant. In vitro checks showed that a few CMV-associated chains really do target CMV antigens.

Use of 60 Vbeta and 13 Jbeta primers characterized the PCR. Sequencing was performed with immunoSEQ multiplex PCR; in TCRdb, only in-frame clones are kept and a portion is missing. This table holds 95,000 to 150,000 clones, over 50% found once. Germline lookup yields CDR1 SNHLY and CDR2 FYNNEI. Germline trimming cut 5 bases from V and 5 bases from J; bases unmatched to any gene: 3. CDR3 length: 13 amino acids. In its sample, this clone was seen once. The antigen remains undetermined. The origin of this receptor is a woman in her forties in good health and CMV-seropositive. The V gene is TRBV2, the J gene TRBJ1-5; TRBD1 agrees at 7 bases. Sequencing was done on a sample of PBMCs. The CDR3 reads CASSLTGYQPQHF. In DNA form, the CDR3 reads TGTGCCAGCAGTTTGACAGGGTATCAGCCCCAGCATTTT.